This T cell receptor (beta chain) originates from a study of T-cell memory formation after mild COVID-19. Looking at the study overall: Each donor largely had its own TCR clusters. Overall study results and limits: Nothing showed for sure that second-wave clones peaking on day 37 were SARS-CoV-2 specific. Day 15 to 85 contracting clones showed balanced CD4/CD8; later expanders leaned CD4+.

Germline V gene data show CDR1 as MNHNS and CDR2 as SASEGT. The V end was cut by 6 bases, the J end by 5 bases, with 11 bases between. The CDR3 extends over 14 amino acids. TCRdb processed the 5' RACE reads anew with MiXCR; each CDR3 protein has one entry. The profile shows 470,000 or so distinct CDR3 sequences, around a sixth of them singletons. With regard to this clonotype: As yet, its antigen is unknown.

The receptor was isolated from an adult woman who had mild COVID-19 (a few samples of this study predate the infection). Cell type and time point are not known. The chain recombines TRBV6-1 with TRBJ1-6; D perhaps matches TRBD1 (6 bases). Sequencing used PBMCs or a T cell subset sorted from them (not recorded which). The CDR3 protein is CASRLRQDNSPLHF. CDR3 DNA: TGTGCCAGCAGATTAAGACAGGATAATTCACCCCTCCACTTT.